This TCR beta chain appears in the sequencing data of a study of siplizumab effects on memory and regulatory T cells. Study outcomes and limitations: Proliferating siplizumab-cultured Tregs lacked confirmed suppressive function. Naive T cells apparently outstripped memory cells in diversity and seemed major alloresponse contributors. Some alloreactive sequences were traceable to unstimulated CD4+ memory cells, and siplizumab significantly reduced them.

For every sample, approximately 9 x 10^4 TCR templates were assayed. Clones were read by immunoSEQ multiplex PCR, and TCRdb kept only the in-frame ones, dropping some. The repertoire holds about 100,000 clones, with about 91% as singletons. In regard to this clone: Its antigen is undetermined.

The CDR3 runs to 19 residues. Trimming took 0 bases from V and 9 from J; bases not matched to a gene: 16. Germline V lookup: CDR1 MGHRA, CDR2 YSYEKL. V gene TRBV4-1 combines with J gene TRBJ2-1; 11 bases fit TRBD2. The sequence was obtained from a human donor in good health. Sample: CD4+ T cells sorted from blood. CDR3 residues: CASSQDPPNSGGVRGEQFF. The CDR3 bases are TGCGCCAGCAGCCAAGATCCCCCAAATAGCGGGGGGGTCCGGGGTGAGCAGTTCTTC.